This paragraph reports one T cell receptor beta chain. Its specificity is not known. This sample is drawn from a study of blood T cells in healthy people across ages. Whole-study context: Per two T cells, template switching captured roughly one barcoded beta molecule. Findings of the study overall: While age rose, TCR beta diversity per million T cells dropped in a roughly linear way.

This CDR3 contains 15 residues. The trim removed 5 bases at V and 6 bases at J, leaving 11 bases unmatched. Germline CDR1 SGHRS, CDR2 YFSETQ. PCR was performed a second time for about 7 to 11 cycles using a sample-barcoded 5' primer and a J-beta primer mix. TCRdb re-called the 5' RACE reads through MiXCR, storing one row per CDR3 protein. The sample consists of approximately 940,000 distinct CDR3 sequences, under 50% of them appearing once. V gene TRBV5-1 combines with J gene TRBJ1-1; TRBD1 matches at 9 bases. Source material: blood. The receptor was derived from a man under 40 in good health. This chain's CDR3 is CASSSQGAPLAEAFF. DNA of the CDR3: TGCGCCAGCAGTTCACAGGGGGCTCCGTTAGCTGAAGCTTTCTTT.